This TCR beta chain was found in a study of cytomegalovirus exposure and HLA in healthy donors. The study, taken as a whole, reports: When the data were analyzed later, several of the most significant clusters appeared to be linked to common viral pathogens. The listing of 150 to 200 TCR beta chains classed them as cytomegalovirus-associated.

This CDR3 spans 15 amino acids. From germline, CDR1 is MDHEN and CDR2 SYDVKM. V was cut by 6 bases and J by 4 bases, with 16 bases left in between. A note on this clone: Its antigen is unidentified.

PCR employed 60 Vbeta and 13 Jbeta primers. TCRdb's table, derived via immunoSEQ multiplex PCR, lists solely in-frame clones and lacks some. This sample yields some 150,000 clones, of which about three quarters are seen a single time; 1.5% to 2% belongs to the top ten. The clonotype originates from a woman in her 30s in good health and CMV-seronegative. Sequencing was carried out using PBMCs. The chain employs TRBV28 and TRBJ1-5; tentative D call: TRBD1 (6 bases). This chain's CDR3 is CASSPTGHGNQPQHF. The CDR3 DNA reads as TGTGCCAGCAGCCCTACAGGGCATGGAAATCAGCCCCAGCATTTT.